The text below deals with one T cell receptor (beta chain). TCRdb called the reads again in MiXCR, with one record for every CDR3 protein. The table includes 510,000 or so distinct CDR3 sequences, 26% detected once. The data originate from a study of T cell repertoires in cytomegalovirus infection. The sequence was collected from a human donor in good health (CMV status not recorded). Some clones in this sample may be carry-over from other donors' samples. Sequenced input: PBMCs.

This CDR3 reads CASRATGVFLGYTF. Here the CDR3 DNA reads TGTGCCAGCAGGGCAACAGGTGTTTTCTTGGGCTACACCTTC. The chain uses TRBV6-5 and TRBJ1-2, with D possibly matching TRBD1 (5 bases). This CDR3 comprises 14 residues. The V end was cut by 6 bases, the J end by 8 bases, with 19 bases between. Germline V gene data show CDR1 as MNHEY and CDR2 as SVGAGI.